These 7 T cell receptor beta chains were sequenced from one sample in a study of T cells in narcolepsy. Only in-frame clones appear in the TCRdb table, and some are missing; sequencing was by immunoSEQ multiplex PCR. The data contain under 40,000 clones, roughly four fifths of them singletons. Sequencing was carried out using memory (CD45RA-) CD4+ T cells from blood. The source is a human donor in good health.

The chain employs TRBV6-6 and TRBJ2-5; 8 nucleotides match TRBD1. Germline V gene data show CDR1 as MNHNY and CDR2 as SVGAGI (reference sequence). The CDR3 extends over 15 amino acids. V was pared by 2 bases and J by 5 bases, with 7 bases of the junction left unmatched. In DNA, the CDR3 is TGTGCCAGCAGTTACAACGGACAGGGCATGGAGACCCAGTACTTC. Translating it yields CASSYNGQGMETQYF.

This clone was counted once. The V call is TRBV5-1, the J call TRBJ1-2; tentative D call: TRBD1 (5 bases). The CDR3 has 16 residues. V was trimmed by 2 bases and J by 2 bases, leaving 16 bases between them. Germline CDR1 is SGHRS and CDR2 is YFSETQ. CDR3 nucleotides: TGCGCCAGCAGCTTTAGTTCGAGGGACCAGAACTATGGCTACACCTTC. Encoded protein: CASSFSSRDQNYGYTF.

The rearrangement joins TRBV6-1 to TRBJ1-1; unclear D gene. Germline V gene lookup returns CDR1 MNHNS and CDR2 SASEGT. Trimming left V 6 bases short and J 0 bases short, with 8 bases between. This CDR3 contains 13 residues. The CDR3 is CASRLGMNTEAFF. The CDR3 nucleotides read TGTGCCAGCAGACTAGGGATGAACACTGAAGCTTTCTTT.

The chain employs TRBV7-2 and TRBJ2-5, with unresolved D. Looked up from germline, CDR1 is SGHTA and CDR2 is FQGNSA. Trimming shortened V by 1 base and J by 5 bases, and 5 bases separated the two germline ends. This CDR3 is 12 amino acids long. The CDR3 spells CASSLVKETQYF. The CDR3 region has the DNA TGTGCCAGCAGCTTAGTGAAGGAGACCCAGTACTTC. Complete variable domain (other parts from reference TRBV7-2 and TRBJ2-5): GAGVSQSPSNKVTEKGKDVELRCDPISGHTALYWYRQSLGQGLEFLIYFQGNSAPDKSGLPSDRFSAERTGGSVSTLTIQRTQQEDSAVYLCASSLVKETQYFGPGTRLLVL.

The rearrangement uses TRBV6-6 and TRBJ1-5; D remains ambiguous. This CDR3 is 14 amino acids long. The V and J ends lost 0 bases and 4 bases respectively, with 7 bases between them. Germline-derived CDR1 and CDR2 are MNHNY and SVGAGI (reference sequence). This CDR3 is CASSYSDGNQPQHF. The CDR3 bases are TGTGCCAGCAGTTACTCTGACGGTAATCAGCCCCAGCATTTT.

This chain uses TRBV20-1 with TRBJ1-2; no clear D gene. Germline values: CDR1 DFQATT, CDR2 SNEGSKA (reference sequence). This CDR3 contains 8 residues. The CDR3 loop reads CNNGGYTF. The CDR3 DNA sequence: TGCAACAACGGTGGCTACACCTTC.

The chain recombines TRBV27 with TRBJ2-1; 8 positions agree with TRBD1. Germline V gene lookup returns CDR1 MNHEY and CDR2 SMNVEV (reference sequence). This CDR3 spans 16 amino acids. Trimming cost V 4 bases and J 2 bases; bases outside gene matches: 7. The CDR3 sequence is CASSSIGQGAYNEQFF. For the CDR3, the DNA is TGTGCCAGCAGTTCAATTGGACAGGGAGCCTACAATGAGCAGTTCTTC.